The 16 T cell receptor beta chains in this list originate from one sample, sequenced in a study of graft-versus-host responses after intestinal transplantation. Only in-frame clones appear in the TCRdb table, and some are missing; sequencing was by immunoSEQ multiplex PCR. Counted here are roughly 99,000 clones, 86% occurring once; the ten biggest clones make up over 1.3%. The input for sequencing was PBMCs, taken 255 days after intestinal transplant. These receptors all stem from a human patient who received an intestinal transplant, so some T cells may come from the graft donor.

The V call is TRBV6-4, the J call TRBJ1-2; the D gene is possibly TRBD1 (5 bases). The CDR3 has 14 amino acids. V lost 3 bases and J lost 3, with 11 bases in between. CDR1 and CDR2 from the germline V gene are MRHNA and SNTAGT. In DNA form, the CDR3 reads TGTGCCAGCAGTGAATCCCCGGGGGACTATGGCTACACCTTC. It encodes CASSESPGDYGYTF.

The chain recombines TRBV5-1 with TRBJ2-3; D gene uncertain. Germline values: CDR1 SGHRS, CDR2 YFSETQ. V was clipped by 1 base and J by 1 base, with 4 bases between them. The CDR3 runs 13 residues. CDR3 sequence reads: CASSLRGTDTQYF. The CDR3 region has the DNA TGCGCCAGCAGCTTGCGGGGCACAGATACGCAGTATTTT.

V gene TRBV1 combines with J gene TRBJ2-3; the table assigns TRBD2, which was not confirmed against the DNA. TRBV1 is a pseudogene. The CDR3 consists of 15 residues. The CDR3 reads CTSSQESEISDTQYF. DNA for the CDR3: TGCACCAGCAGCCAAGAATCCGAGATTTCAGATACGCAGTATTTT.

This clone was seen a handful of times. The rearrangement uses TRBV6-1 and TRBJ2-6, with 9 bases aligning to TRBD1. J gave up 2 bases and V 4 bases, and 0 bases lay outside the gene matches. The CDR3 consists of 15 residues. CDR1 is MNHNS and CDR2 is SASEGT in the germline V gene. The CDR3 sequence: CASSGDRAGANVLTF. In DNA form, the CDR3 reads TGTGCCAGCAGTGGGGACAGGGCTGGGGCCAACGTCCTGACTTTC.

The CDR3 is CASSKTGGPYGYTF. In DNA form, the CDR3 reads TGTGCCAGCAGCAAGACAGGGGGACCCTATGGCTACACCTTC. This chain joins TRBV6-5 and TRBJ1-2; TRBD1 agrees at 9 bases. V lost 6 bases, J lost 4 bases, and 6 bases stayed unmatched. This CDR3 is 14 amino acids long. Germline V gene data show CDR1 as MNHEY and CDR2 as SVGAGI.

The V and J genes are TRBV30 and TRBJ2-5, with 8 bases that match TRBD2. The CDR3 is 14 residues long. Germline CDR1 and CDR2: GTSNPN and SVGIG (reference sequence). V was clipped by 5 bases and J by 4 bases; unmatched bases: 9. The CDR3 loop is CAWCLTGGAETQYF. CDR3 DNA: TGTGCCTGGTGTCTGACCGGGGGGGCAGAGACCCAGTACTTC.

By its share, this clone is medium-sized. The rearrangement joins TRBV5-4 to TRBJ2-5; D remains ambiguous. Germline V gene data show CDR1 as SGHNT and CDR2 as YYREEE (reference sequence). This CDR3 region has 13 residues. Deletions cut 4 bases from V and 5 bases from J, with 12 bases between. The CDR3, as DNA: TGTGCCAGCAGCCGTCAATTCAGGGAGACCCAGTACTTC. It specifies CASSRQFRETQYF.

V gene TRBV7-9 combines with J gene TRBJ2-3, with TRBD2 matching over 14 bases. This CDR3 has 19 amino acids. V trimming: 5 bases; J trimming: 0 bases; junction bases outside the gene matches: 10. Per the germline V gene, CDR1 is SEHNR and CDR2 is FQNEAQ (reference sequence). CDR3 DNA sequence: TGTGCCAGCAGCGGGACCGGGACTAGCGGGGGAGAGAGCACAGATACGCAGTATTTT. Its protein product is CASSGTGTSGGESTDTQYF.

This clone was observed a single time. This rearrangement joins TRBV6-1 to TRBJ1-5; D might be TRBD1 (6 bases). The V gene lost 6 bases and the J gene lost 6 bases, with 12 bases spanning the gap. The CDR3 length is 13 residues. The germline V gene encodes CDR1 MNHNS and CDR2 SASEGT. This chain's CDR3 is CASSAGVSQPQHF. The DNA of the CDR3 is TGTGCCAGCAGCGCAGGGGTAAGTCAGCCCCAGCATTTT.

The genes are TRBV2 and TRBJ2-7, with TRBD1 matching 7 bases. This CDR3 spans 17 amino acids. Per the germline V gene, CDR1 is SNHLY and CDR2 is FYNNEI. Trimming took 5 bases from V and 6 from J; bases not matched to a gene: 19. DNA for the CDR3: TGTGCCAGCAGTAACGATCTTAAGGGCCGGGACAGCGGCGAGCAGTACGTC. Its protein is CASSNDLKGRDSGEQYV.

The chain joins TRBV4-2 to TRBJ2-1; 9 bases agree with TRBD2. Germline V gene data show CDR1 as LGHNA and CDR2 as YNFKEQ. The trim removed 1 base at V and 0 bases at J, leaving 7 bases unmatched. This CDR3 has 18 amino acids. The CDR3 DNA follows: TGTGCCAGCAGCCAAGGGAGGCGGGGGGGGATCTCCTACAATGAGCAGTTCTTC. It is translated as CASSQGRRGGISYNEQFF.

This clone appeared a few times. The rearrangement uses TRBV19 and TRBJ2-3, with TRBD2 matching over 9 bases. Germline loops: CDR1 LNHDA, CDR2 SQIVND (reference sequence). With 4 bases clipped from V and 4 bases from J, the junction kept 6 bases outside the gene matches. The CDR3 spans 15 residues. CDR3 nucleotide sequence: TGTGCCAGTAGTACTAGCGGGGTTGTCTCAGATACGCAGTATTTT. Translated: CASSTSGVVSDTQYF.

The J gene is TRBJ2-5, the V gene TRBV13; TRBD2 matches 11 bases. Germline lookup yields CDR1 PRHDT and CDR2 FYEKMQ (reference sequence). Unmatched junction bases numbered 16, after V lost 5 bases and J lost 5 bases. CDR3 length: 18 amino acids. CDR3: CASSPAGTSGPVGETQYF. Here the CDR3 DNA reads TGTGCCAGCAGCCCAGCCGGGACTAGCGGACCCGTGGGGGAGACCCAGTACTTC.

This sequence joins TRBV18 and TRBJ1-4; D remains unclear. Trimming took off 0 bases at V and 8 bases at J, with 10 bases between the two ends. The CDR3 extends over 14 amino acids. Looked up from germline, CDR1 is KGHSH and CDR2 is LQKENI. CDR3 nucleotides: TGTGCCAGCTCACCACCAGGGCGAGGGGAAAAACTGTTTTTT. Residues: CASSPPGRGEKLFF.

The V gene is TRBV5-1, the J gene TRBJ1-1; 9 nucleotides align to TRBD1. The junction had 4 bases not matched to a gene; V was cut back by 2 bases and J by 5 bases. From germline, CDR1 is SGHRS and CDR2 YFSETQ. The CDR3 loop spans 14 amino acids. The CDR3 sequence: CASSLAGTGTEAFF. The CDR3 DNA reads TGCGCCAGCAGCTTAGCCGGGACAGGGACTGAAGCTTTCTTT.

The chain uses TRBV9 and TRBJ2-1; a weak D match, TRBD2 (5 bases). Germline V gene lookup returns CDR1 SGDLS and CDR2 YYNGEE. CDR3 length: 13 residues. Trimming stripped 0 bases from V and 9 bases from J, with 10 bases between. The CDR3 DNA sequence: TGTGCCAGCAGCGTAGGAGAAGGGAGTGAGCAGTTCTTC. Protein product: CASSVGEGSEQFF.